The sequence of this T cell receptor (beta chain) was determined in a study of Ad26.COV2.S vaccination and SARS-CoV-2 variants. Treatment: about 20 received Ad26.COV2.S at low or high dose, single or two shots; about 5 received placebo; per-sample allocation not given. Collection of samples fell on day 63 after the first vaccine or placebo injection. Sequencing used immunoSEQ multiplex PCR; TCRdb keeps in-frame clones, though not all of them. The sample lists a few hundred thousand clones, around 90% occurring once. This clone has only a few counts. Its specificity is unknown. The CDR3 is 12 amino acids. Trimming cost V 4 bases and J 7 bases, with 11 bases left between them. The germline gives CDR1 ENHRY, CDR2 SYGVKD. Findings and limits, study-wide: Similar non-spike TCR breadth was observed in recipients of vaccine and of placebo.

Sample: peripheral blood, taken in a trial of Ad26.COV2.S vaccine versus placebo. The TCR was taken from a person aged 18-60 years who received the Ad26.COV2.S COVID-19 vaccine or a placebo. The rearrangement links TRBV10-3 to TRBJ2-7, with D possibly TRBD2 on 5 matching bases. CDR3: CAISGGQREQYF. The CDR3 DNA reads TGTGCCATCAGTGGCGGGCAGCGGGAGCAGTACTTC.